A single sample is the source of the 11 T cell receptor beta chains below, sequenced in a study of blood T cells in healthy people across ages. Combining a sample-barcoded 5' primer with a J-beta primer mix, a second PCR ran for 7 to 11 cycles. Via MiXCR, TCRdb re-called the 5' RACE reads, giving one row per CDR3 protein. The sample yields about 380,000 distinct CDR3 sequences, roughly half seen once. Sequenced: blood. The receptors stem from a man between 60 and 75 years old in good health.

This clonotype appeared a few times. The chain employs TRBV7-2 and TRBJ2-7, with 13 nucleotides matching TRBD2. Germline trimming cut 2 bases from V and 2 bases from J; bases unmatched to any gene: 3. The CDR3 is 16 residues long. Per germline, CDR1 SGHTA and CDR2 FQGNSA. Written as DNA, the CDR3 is TGTGCCAGCAGCTTATCACTAGCGGGAGGGCCCTACGAGCAGTACTTC. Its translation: CASSLSLAGGPYEQYF. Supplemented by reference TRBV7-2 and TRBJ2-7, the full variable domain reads GAGVSQSPSNKVTEKGKDVELRCDPISGHTALYWYRQSLGQGLEFLIYFQGNSAPDKSGLPSDRFSAERTGGSVSTLTIQRTQQEDSAVYLCASSLSLAGGPYEQYFGPGTRLTVT.

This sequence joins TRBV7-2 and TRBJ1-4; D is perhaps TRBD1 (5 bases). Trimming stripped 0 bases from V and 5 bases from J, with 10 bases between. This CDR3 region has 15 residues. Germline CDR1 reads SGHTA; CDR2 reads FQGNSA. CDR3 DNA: TGTGCCAGCAGCTTAGCGCGGGGCAGAAATGAAAAACTGTTTTTT. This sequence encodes CASSLARGRNEKLFF.

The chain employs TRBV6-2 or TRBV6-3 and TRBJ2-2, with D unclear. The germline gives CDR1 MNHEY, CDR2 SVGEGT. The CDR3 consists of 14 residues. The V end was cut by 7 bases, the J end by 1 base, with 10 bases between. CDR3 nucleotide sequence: TGTGCCAGCAAACCCTTTAGGAACACCGGGGAGCTGTTTTTT. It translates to CASKPFRNTGELFF.

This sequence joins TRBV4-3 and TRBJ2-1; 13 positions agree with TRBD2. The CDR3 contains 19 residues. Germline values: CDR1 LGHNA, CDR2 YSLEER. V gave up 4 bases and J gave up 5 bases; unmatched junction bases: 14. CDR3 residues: CASSLTTSTSGRPHNEQFF. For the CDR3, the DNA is TGCGCCAGCAGCCTGACGACCTCGACTAGCGGGAGGCCTCACAATGAGCAGTTCTTC.

As DNA, the CDR3 is TGTGCCCGAACGGCCGCGTCGGTTTTCGGGGGCAACTACGAGCAGTACTTC. Encoded protein: CARTAASVFGGNYEQYF. The chain uses TRBV30 and TRBJ2-7; D may correspond to TRBD1 or TRBD2 (6 bases each). The CDR3 length is 17 residues. Germline V gives CDR1 GTSNPN, CDR2 SVGIG (reference sequence). V was trimmed by 8 bases and J by 3 bases, leaving 29 bases between them.

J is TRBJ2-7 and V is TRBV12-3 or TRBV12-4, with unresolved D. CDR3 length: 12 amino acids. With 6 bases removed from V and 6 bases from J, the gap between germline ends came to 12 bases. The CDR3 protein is CASSRGFAEQYF. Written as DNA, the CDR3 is TGTGCCAGCAGCCGTGGATTCGCCGAGCAGTACTTC.

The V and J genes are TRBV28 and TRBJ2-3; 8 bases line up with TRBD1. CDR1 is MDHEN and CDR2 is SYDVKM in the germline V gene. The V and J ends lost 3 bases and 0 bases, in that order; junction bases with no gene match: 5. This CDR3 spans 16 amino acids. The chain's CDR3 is CASSFRQGMSTDTQYF. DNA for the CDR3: TGTGCCAGCAGTTTCCGACAGGGGATGAGCACAGATACGCAGTATTTT.

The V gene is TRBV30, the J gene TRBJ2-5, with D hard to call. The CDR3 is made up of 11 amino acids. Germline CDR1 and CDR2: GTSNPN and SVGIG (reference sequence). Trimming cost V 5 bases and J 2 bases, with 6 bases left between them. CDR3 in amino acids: CAWDVQETQYF. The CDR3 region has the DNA TGTGCCTGGGATGTTCAAGAGACCCAGTACTTC.

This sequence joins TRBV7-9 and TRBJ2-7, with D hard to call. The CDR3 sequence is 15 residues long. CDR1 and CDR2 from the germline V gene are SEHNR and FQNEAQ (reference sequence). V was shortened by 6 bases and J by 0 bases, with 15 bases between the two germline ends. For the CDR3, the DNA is TGTGCCAGCAGAGGTATGGGCTCGAGCTCCTACGAGCAGTACTTC. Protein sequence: CASRGMGSSSYEQYF.

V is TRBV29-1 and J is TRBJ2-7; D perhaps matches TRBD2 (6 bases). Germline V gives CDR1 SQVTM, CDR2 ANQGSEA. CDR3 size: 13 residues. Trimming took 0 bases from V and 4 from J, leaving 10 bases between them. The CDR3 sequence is CSVEDGGSYEQYF. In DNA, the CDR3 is TGCAGCGTTGAAGACGGGGGTTCATACGAGCAGTACTTC.

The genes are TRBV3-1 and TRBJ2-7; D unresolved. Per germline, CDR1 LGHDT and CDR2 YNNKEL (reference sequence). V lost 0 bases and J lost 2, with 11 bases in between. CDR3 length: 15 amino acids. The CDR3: CASSQDHHGTYEQYF. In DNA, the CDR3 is TGTGCCAGCAGCCAAGATCATCACGGAACCTACGAGCAGTACTTC.